These 9 T cell receptor beta chains came from one sample sequenced in a study of T-cell memory formation after mild COVID-19. Each CDR3 protein is one row after TCRdb ran MiXCR on the 5' RACE reads. This table holds about 140,000 distinct CDR3 sequences, 14% to 15% found once. What was sequenced was PBMCs or a T cell subset sorted from them (not recorded which). These receptors were collected from an adult woman who had mild COVID-19 (a few samples of this study predate the infection). Cell type and time point are not known.

This clonotype was found many times. The rearrangement links TRBV7-9 to TRBJ2-5, with a possible D match to TRBD1 (6 bases). The V end lost 0 bases, the J end lost 0 bases, and 11 bases lay between the germline ends. From germline, CDR1 is SEHNR and CDR2 FQNEAQ (reference sequence). The CDR3 is made up of 16 amino acids. CDR3 bases: TGTGCCAGCAGCTTAGCTCCAGGGGTCTACCAAGAGACCCAGTACTTC. This codes for CASSLAPGVYQETQYF.

The chain joins TRBV6-5 to TRBJ2-7; D unresolved. V was clipped by 0 bases and J by 2 bases, with 8 bases between them. The CDR3 extends over 14 amino acids. The germline V gene encodes CDR1 MNHEY and CDR2 SVGAGI. The CDR3 spells CASSYSAVAYEQYF. CDR3 in DNA: TGTGCCAGCAGTTACTCGGCGGTAGCCTACGAGCAGTACTTC.

The chain carries TRBV7-2 and TRBJ2-1, with D possibly matching TRBD1 (6 bases). The CDR3 runs to 16 residues. Germline V gene sequence: CDR1 SGHTA, CDR2 FQGNSA. With 1 base removed from V and 1 base from J, the gap between germline ends came to 11 bases. CDR3 in DNA: TGTGCCAGCAGCTTAGATCAGGGGTCTTCCTACAATGAGCAGTTCTTC. Its protein is CASSLDQGSSYNEQFF.

This chain links TRBV4-1 with TRBJ2-7; 12 positions agree with TRBD2. The CDR3 runs to 19 residues. With 0 bases clipped from V and 0 bases from J, the junction kept 9 bases outside the gene matches. Germline V lookup: CDR1 MGHRA, CDR2 YSYEKL. CDR3 in DNA: TGCGCCAGCAGCCAAGATAATAGACTAGCGGGGGCAATCTCCTACGAGCAGTACTTC. Protein sequence: CASSQDNRLAGAISYEQYF.

This clonotype was seen a handful of times. This sequence joins TRBV15 and TRBJ2-5; 8 bases fit TRBD2. J gave up 2 bases and V 6 bases, and 8 bases lay outside the gene matches. Germline assignment: CDR1 LNHNV and CDR2 YYDKDF (reference sequence). The CDR3 consists of 15 residues. The CDR3 sequence: CATRSISGGQETQYF. DNA for the CDR3: TGTGCCACCAGAAGTATATCGGGGGGGCAAGAGACCCAGTACTTC.

This clonotype turned up a few times. The V and J genes are TRBV5-1 and TRBJ2-1; D unresolved. Germline V gene sequence: CDR1 SGHRS, CDR2 YFSETQ. V was pared by 0 bases and J by 6 bases, with 10 bases between. The CDR3 is 14 amino acids. The CDR3: CASSLDTARNEQFF. The CDR3 coding sequence is TGCGCCAGCAGCTTGGATACCGCCCGCAATGAGCAGTTCTTC.

The V and J genes are TRBV9 and TRBJ2-7; no clear D. Trimming cost V 0 bases and J 5 bases, with 15 bases left between them. Germline V gene lookup returns CDR1 SGDLS and CDR2 YYNGEE. The CDR3 length is 15 residues. This CDR3 reads CASSVEGSVGDEQYF. The CDR3 bases are TGTGCCAGCAGCGTAGAGGGTTCTGTTGGGGACGAGCAGTACTTC.

The rearrangement uses TRBV3-1 and TRBJ2-1, with TRBD2 identical over 7 bases. This CDR3 spans 15 amino acids. J gave up 5 bases and V 4 bases, and 8 bases lay outside the gene matches. CDR1 is LGHDT and CDR2 is YNNKEL in the germline V gene (reference sequence). Written as DNA, the CDR3 is TGTGCCAGCAGCCTGACTAGCTCTGCGAACAATGAGCAGTTCTTC. This translates into CASSLTSSANNEQFF.

This clonotype was counted between two and nine times. The CDR3 region has the DNA TGTGCCAGCAGCAGGGGGGTTGGCTACACCTTC. The encoded protein is CASSRGVGYTF. The chain is built from TRBV7-8 and TRBJ1-2, with D perhaps matching TRBD1 (6 bases). The CDR3 length is 11 residues. The germline CDR1 and CDR2 sequences are SGHVS and FQNEAQ. Trimming removed 5 bases at V and 7 bases at J, with 8 bases between.